These 4 T cell receptor beta chains share one sample of origin, sequenced in a study of shared clonotypes between healthy human individuals (dated by TCRdb to about 2020). Library construction relied on the immunoSEQ multiplex PCR assay. In TCRdb, the immuneACCESS table is reduced to in-frame sequences with V and J assigned. These tables do not hold every clone; where another copy was compared, an unresolved V gene accounts for under half, and the others remain unexplained. Across this sample there are nearly 2 million clones, with about 95% seen only once. The ten largest clonotypes hold 0.9% to 1.5% of the sample. For the CD8 naive samples, CD45RO-negative cells were positively selected for CCR7, yielding a CD45RA+CCR7+ population from which TemRA cells were excluded. The sequencing input was naive CD8+ T cells sorted from blood. The meaning of the sample's cell subset or site label: CD45RA+CCR7+. The receptors were sampled from a man between 18 and 35 years old in good health.

This chain uses TRBV9 with TRBJ2-1; D unclear. The CDR3 is made up of 15 amino acids. CDR1 and CDR2 (germline): SGDLS, YYNGEE. The V gene lost 0 bases and the J gene lost 3 bases, with 10 bases spanning the gap. The CDR3 sequence is CASSVEWASYNEQFF. The DNA for the CDR3 is TGTGCCAGCAGCGTAGAGTGGGCTAGCTACAATGAGCAGTTCTTC.

The genes are TRBV2 and TRBJ2-3, with D tentatively TRBD2 (6 bases). Germline V lookup: CDR1 SNHLY, CDR2 FYNNEI. Trimming removed 0 bases at V and 0 bases at J, with 19 bases between. This CDR3 spans 19 amino acids. CDR3: CASSEALTGRPSSTDTQYF. The CDR3 region has the DNA TGTGCCAGCAGTGAAGCGCTCACGGGGAGGCCCTCTAGCACAGATACGCAGTATTTT.

V is TRBV13 and J is TRBJ2-5, with D perhaps assigned TRBD1 or TRBD2 (5 bases each). Germline V gives CDR1 PRHDT, CDR2 FYEKMQ (reference sequence). Trimming left V 5 bases short and J 2 bases short, with 12 bases between. The CDR3 is 14 residues long. The CDR3 bases are TGTGCCAGCAGCACCCGGGACGATCAAGAGACCCAGTACTTC. Its protein is CASSTRDDQETQYF.

This chain connects TRBV28 to TRBJ1-2; possible D gene TRBD1, 6 bases. Germline CDR1 and CDR2: MDHEN and SYDVKM. The CDR3 sequence is 16 residues long. V was cut by 2 bases and J by 2 bases, with 15 bases left in between. The CDR3 spells CASSLLDGGGNYGYTF. The CDR3 DNA reads TGTGCCAGCAGTTTACTCGATGGAGGGGGAAACTATGGCTACACCTTC.